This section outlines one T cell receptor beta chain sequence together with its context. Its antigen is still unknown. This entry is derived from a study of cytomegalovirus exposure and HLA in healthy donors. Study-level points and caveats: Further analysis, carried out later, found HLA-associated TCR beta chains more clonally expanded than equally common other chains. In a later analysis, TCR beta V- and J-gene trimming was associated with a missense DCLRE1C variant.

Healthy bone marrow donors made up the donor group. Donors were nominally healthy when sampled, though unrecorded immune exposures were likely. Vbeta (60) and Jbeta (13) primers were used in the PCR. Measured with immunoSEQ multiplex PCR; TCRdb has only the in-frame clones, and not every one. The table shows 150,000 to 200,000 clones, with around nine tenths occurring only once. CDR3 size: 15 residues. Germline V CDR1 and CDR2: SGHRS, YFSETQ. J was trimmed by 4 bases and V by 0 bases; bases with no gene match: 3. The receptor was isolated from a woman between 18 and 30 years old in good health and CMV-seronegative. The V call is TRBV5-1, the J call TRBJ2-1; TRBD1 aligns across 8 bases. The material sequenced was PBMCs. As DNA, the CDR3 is TGCGCCAGCAGCTTGGTAACAGGGGGATACAATGAGCAGTTCTTC. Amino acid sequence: CASSLVTGGYNEQFF.